This T cell receptor (beta chain) was recorded in a study of spatial heterogeneity in lung cancer (dated by TCRdb to between 2018 and 2021). About the study as a whole: Beta-chain transcripts were consistently detected in greater numbers than alpha-chain transcripts, which likely reflects a higher abundance of beta-chain transcripts. The study linked features of the TCR repertoire to counts of nonsynonymous mutations, which were determined by whole-exome sequencing of tumor tissue. Both alpha and beta chains were TCR-sequenced in samples taken at surgery, namely 220 tumor regions, 62 to 70 matched nontumor lung samples and over 55 PBMC samples. In the raw uncorrected reads, each unique combination of TCR and UMI appeared more than ten times on average. In non-small cell lung cancer, the study quantitatively compared TCR alpha and beta repertoires across several tumor regions, matched nontumor lung, and blood. Summary of the overall study and its limitations: Confirming at a functional level the hypothesis that regional TCRs recognize regional mutations was considered to require additional single-cell paired TCR alpha and beta sequencing. Ubiquitous expanded tumor TCRs showed up in blood more often at tumor resection than at routine follow-up.

Libraries were made using 5' RACE. The run used a NextSeq 500. The TCR library protocol attached a unique molecular identifier to each TCR cDNA molecule to allow correction of PCR and sequencing errors. In the paper's pipeline: TCR identification, UMI-based error correction and CDR3 extraction were performed with Decombinator tools. Expanded TCRs were defined as those above a frequency of 2 per 1,000, corresponding to the top 1% of the tumor frequency distribution. Renyi diversity was computed with the R vegan package after each repertoire had been subsampled 100 times to 5,000 TCRs. CDR3 similarity networks were built from amino acid triplet string-kernel similarity, with CDR3s being connected when pairwise similarity was above 0.82. TCRdb itself trimmed the public reads at Q25 with fastp, ran MiXCR and retained productive beta chains. CDR3 protein sequences are deduplicated, and each keeps its most common genes and DNA. The V and J calls come from TCRdb's annotation, not from the publication. The sample contains under 75,000 distinct CDR3 sequences, 13% of them found a single time. The ten largest clones take up approximately 7% of the sample.

Its CDR3 holds 14 amino acids, cysteine through phenylalanine. The sequence is cut down to CDR3 DNA, 42 bases in frame from base 1. The germline ends are 14 bases apart after V is trimmed by 3 bases and J by 6 bases. For CDR1 and CDR2, the germline V gene lists KGHSH and LQKENI. Worth noting for this clonotype: Its antigen has not been determined. Per-base quality was not reported, and no clone a single base away is much larger than it.

The meaning of the sample's time point label: sample taken at primary tumor resection. Without any cell sorting, TCR sequencing was performed on whole RNA extracted either from tumor and nontumor lung tissue or from cryopreserved PBMC samples. The donors were some 72 patients from the lung TRACERx cohort who had early-stage, untreated non-small cell lung cancer. Patients were selected for TCR sequencing only if sufficient RNA was available from at least two tumor regions. Recombination joined TRBV18 with TRBJ1-2; the D gene is not confidently resolved. This specimen was PBMCs, taken at surgery. The source is a male donor with early-stage non-small cell lung cancer. At the DNA level, the sequence is TGTGCCAGCTCACCCTATCGGGCAATGGATGGCTACACCTTC. This is translated as CASSPYRAMDGYTF.